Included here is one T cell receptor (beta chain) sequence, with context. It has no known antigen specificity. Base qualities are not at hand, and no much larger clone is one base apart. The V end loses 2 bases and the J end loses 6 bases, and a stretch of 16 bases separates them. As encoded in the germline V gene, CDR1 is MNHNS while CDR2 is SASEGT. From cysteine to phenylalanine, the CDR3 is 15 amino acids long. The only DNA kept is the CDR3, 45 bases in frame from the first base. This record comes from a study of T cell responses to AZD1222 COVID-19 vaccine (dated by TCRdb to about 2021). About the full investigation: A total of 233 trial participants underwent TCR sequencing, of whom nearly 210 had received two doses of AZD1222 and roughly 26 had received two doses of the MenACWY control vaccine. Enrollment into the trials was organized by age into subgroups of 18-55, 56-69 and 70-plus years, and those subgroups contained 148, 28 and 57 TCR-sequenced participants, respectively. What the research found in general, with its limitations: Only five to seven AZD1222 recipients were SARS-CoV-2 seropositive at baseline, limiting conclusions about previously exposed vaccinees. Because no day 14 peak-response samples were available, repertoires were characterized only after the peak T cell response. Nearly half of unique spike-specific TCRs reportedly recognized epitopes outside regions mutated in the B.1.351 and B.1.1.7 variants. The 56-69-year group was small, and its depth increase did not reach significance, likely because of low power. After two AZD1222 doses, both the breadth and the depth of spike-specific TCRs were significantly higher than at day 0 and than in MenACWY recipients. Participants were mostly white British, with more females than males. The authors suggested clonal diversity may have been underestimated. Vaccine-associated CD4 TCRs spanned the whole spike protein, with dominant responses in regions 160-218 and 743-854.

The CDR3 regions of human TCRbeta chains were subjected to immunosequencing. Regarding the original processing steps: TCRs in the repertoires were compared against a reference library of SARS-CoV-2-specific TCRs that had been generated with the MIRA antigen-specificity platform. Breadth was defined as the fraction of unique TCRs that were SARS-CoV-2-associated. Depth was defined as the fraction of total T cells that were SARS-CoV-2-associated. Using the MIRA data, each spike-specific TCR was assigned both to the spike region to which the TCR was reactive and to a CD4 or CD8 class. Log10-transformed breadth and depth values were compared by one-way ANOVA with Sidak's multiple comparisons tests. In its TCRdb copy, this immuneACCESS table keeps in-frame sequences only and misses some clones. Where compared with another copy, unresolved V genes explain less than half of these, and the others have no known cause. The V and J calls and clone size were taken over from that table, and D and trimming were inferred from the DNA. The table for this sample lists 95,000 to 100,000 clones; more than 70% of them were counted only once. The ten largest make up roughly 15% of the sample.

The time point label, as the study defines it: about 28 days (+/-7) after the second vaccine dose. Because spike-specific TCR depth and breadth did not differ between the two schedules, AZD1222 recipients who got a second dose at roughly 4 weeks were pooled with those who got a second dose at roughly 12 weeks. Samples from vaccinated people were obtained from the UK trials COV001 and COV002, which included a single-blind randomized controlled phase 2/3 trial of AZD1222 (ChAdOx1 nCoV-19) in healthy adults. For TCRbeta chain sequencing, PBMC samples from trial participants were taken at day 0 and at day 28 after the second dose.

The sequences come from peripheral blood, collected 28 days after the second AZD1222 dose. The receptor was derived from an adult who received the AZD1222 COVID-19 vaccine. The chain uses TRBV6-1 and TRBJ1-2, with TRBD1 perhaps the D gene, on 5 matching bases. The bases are TGTGCCAGCAGTGAATGGGGCAGGCAGTCCGATGGCTACACCTTC. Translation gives CASSEWGRQSDGYTF.